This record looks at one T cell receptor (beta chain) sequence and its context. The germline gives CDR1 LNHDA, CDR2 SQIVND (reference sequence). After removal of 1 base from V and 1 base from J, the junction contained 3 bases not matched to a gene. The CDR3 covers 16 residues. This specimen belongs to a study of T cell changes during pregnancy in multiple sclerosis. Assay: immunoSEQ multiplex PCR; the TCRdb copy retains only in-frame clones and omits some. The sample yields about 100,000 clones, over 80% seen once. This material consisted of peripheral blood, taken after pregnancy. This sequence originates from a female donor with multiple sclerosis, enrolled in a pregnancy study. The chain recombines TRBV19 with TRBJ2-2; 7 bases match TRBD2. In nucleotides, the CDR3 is TGTGCCAGTAGTATAGGGTCGGGAGGGAACACCGGGGAGCTGTTTTTT. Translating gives CASSIGSGGNTGELFF.